This T cell receptor (beta chain) was recovered during a study of blood T cell repertoires in COVID-19. In the authors' methods: Nucleated cell counts were estimated from reference gene primer amplification. Here immunoSEQ multiplex PCR was the method, and the copy in TCRdb shows in-frame clones only, minus some. That table furnishes V, J and clone size, whereas the DNA furnished D and trimming. There are approximately 330,000 clones in the sample; roughly 87% occur only once, and around 9.9% lies in the top ten. Germline lookup yields CDR1 MNHEY and CDR2 SMNVEV (reference sequence). The CDR3 is made up of 13 amino acids. Trimming at V came to 5 bases and at J to 8 bases, leaving 7 bases not matched to a gene. Seattle enrolled patients during active infection and tracked them longitudinally.

Sequenced: peripheral blood. This sequence was found in a man aged 25 to 40 with COVID-19, enrolled during active disease. The rearrangement links TRBV27 to TRBJ1-2, with TRBD1 identical over 8 bases. The CDR3 DNA reads as TGTGCCAGCAGTATCGACAGGGGCGCAGGCTACACCTTC. This translates into CASSIDRGAGYTF.